This T cell receptor beta chain was documented in a study of T cell clusters in autoimmune cytopenias. In the case of this clonotype: What it binds is not known.

Study observations and caveats: Primary autoimmune cytopenia patients seemingly lacked the physiological T cell clusters found in healthy donors.

Germline CDR1 LGHNA, CDR2 YNFKEQ. The CDR3 runs 16 residues. Roughly 38,000 genome equivalents of blood DNA were amplified for TRB. Multiplex touch-down PCR amplified TRB using TRB-A and TRB-B pools in one tube. TCRdb reprocessed the multiplex PCR reads and stores each CDR3 protein as one record, lacking DNA. The clone table shows roughly 6,200 distinct CDR3 sequences, with the ten largest holding around 19%. The J gene is TRBJ2-1, the V gene TRBV4-2. Material for sequencing was peripheral blood. This clonotype was obtained from a human donor with an autoimmune cytopenia or autoimmune hepatitis (not recorded which). The CDR3 sequence is CASSQDVGAHYNEQFF.